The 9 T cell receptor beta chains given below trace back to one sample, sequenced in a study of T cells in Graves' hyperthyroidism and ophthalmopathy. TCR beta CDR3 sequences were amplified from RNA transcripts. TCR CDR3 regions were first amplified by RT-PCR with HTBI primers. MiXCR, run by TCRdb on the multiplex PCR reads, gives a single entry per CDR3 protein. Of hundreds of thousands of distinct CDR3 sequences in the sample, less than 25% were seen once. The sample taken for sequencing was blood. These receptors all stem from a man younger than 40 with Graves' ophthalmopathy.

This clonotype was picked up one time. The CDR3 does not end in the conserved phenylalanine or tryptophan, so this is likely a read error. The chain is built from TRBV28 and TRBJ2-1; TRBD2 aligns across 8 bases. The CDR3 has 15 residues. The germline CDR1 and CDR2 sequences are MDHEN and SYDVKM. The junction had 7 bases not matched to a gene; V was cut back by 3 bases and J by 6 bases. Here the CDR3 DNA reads TGTGCCAGCAGTTTTTGGCGGGAGGACGGCAATGAGCAGTTCCTC. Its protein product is CASSFWREDGNEQFL.

The CDR3 DNA is TGTGCCATCAGTGTAGCGGGGCCGGATAGCAATCAGCCCCAGCATTTT. Translated, it gives CAISVAGPDSNQPQHF. The rearrangement joins TRBV10-3 to TRBJ1-5, with D possibly being TRBD1 (5 bases). The germline CDR1 and CDR2 sequences are ENHRY and SYGVKD. The CDR3 runs 16 residues. Trimming cost V 4 bases and J 0 bases, with 13 bases left between them.

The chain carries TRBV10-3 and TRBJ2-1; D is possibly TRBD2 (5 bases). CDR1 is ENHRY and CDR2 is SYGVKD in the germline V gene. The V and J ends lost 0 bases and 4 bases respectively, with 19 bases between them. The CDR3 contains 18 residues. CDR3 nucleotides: TGTGCCATCAGTGAGTCGAGGGCAGGCCCCACCTTATACAATGAGCAGTTCTTC. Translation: CAISESRAGPTLYNEQFF.

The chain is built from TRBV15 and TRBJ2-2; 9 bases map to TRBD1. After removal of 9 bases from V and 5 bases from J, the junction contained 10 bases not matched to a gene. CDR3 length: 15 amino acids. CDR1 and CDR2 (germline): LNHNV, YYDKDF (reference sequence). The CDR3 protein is CATGLDRGFTGELFF. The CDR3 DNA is TGTGCCACGGGCCTGGACAGGGGATTTACCGGGGAGCTGTTTTTT.

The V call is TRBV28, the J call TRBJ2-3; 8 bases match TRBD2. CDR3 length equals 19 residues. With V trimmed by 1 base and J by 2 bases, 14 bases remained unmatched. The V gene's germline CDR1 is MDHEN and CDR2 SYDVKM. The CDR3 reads CASSLYGQSSGGITDTQYF. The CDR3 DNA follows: TGTGCCAGCAGTTTATACGGGCAGAGCAGCGGGGGCATCACAGATACGCAGTATTTT.

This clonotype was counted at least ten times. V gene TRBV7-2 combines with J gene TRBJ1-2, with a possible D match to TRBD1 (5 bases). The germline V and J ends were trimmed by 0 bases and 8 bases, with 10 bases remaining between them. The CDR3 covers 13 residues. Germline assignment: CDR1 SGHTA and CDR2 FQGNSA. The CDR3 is CASSLASGRGYTF. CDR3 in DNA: TGTGCCAGCAGCTTAGCGTCAGGGAGAGGCTACACCTTC.

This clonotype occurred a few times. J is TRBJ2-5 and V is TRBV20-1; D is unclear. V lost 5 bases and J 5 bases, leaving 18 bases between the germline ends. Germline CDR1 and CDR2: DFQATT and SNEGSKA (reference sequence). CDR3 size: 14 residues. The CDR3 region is CSAPFIRIRETQYF. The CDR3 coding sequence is TGCAGTGCTCCCTTCATACGAATCCGGGAGACCCAGTACTTC.

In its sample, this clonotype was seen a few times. CDR3 sequence (DNA): TGTGCCACCAGCAGCGGGATCGGGGAGCTGTTTTTT. This sequence encodes CATSSGIGELFF. The V gene is TRBV15, the J gene TRBJ2-2, with a weak D call TRBD2 (5 bases). The CDR3 sequence is 12 residues long. Trimming stripped 3 bases from V and 7 bases from J, with 6 bases between. The V gene's germline CDR1 is LNHNV and CDR2 YYDKDF (reference sequence).

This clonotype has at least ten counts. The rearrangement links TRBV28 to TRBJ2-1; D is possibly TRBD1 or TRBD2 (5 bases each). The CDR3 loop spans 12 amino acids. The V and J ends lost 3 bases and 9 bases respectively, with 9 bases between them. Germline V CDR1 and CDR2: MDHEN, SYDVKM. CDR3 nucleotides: TGTGCCAGCAGTTTGTGGGACGCTGAGCAGTTCTTC. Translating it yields CASSLWDAEQFF.